The T cell receptor beta chain described here comes from a study of T cells in localized non-small cell lung cancer. Study observations and caveats: Adjacent lung exhibited a median of 57 among the 100 most abundant tumor clones. Uninvolved adjacent lung showed the highest T cell clonality, exceeding tumor. Greater T cell density in blood accompanied longer overall survival.

This CDR3 region has 14 residues. Germline assignment: CDR1 LNHDA and CDR2 SQIVND (reference sequence). Trimming took off 6 bases at V and 9 bases at J, with 15 bases between the two ends. On this clone itself: Its cognate antigen is unknown.

Sequencing used immunoSEQ multiplex PCR; TCRdb keeps in-frame clones, though not all of them. The sample has roughly 17,000 clones, around four fifths seen once. This sequence was found in a female donor older than 55 with stage I lung adenocarcinoma. This specimen consisted of peripheral blood, obtained before any cancer treatment. This sequence joins TRBV19 and TRBJ1-6, with D hard to call. The CDR3 loop reads CASSHRANGSPLHF. DNA of the CDR3: TGTGCCAGTAGCCACCGGGCAAATGGTTCACCCCTCCACTTT.